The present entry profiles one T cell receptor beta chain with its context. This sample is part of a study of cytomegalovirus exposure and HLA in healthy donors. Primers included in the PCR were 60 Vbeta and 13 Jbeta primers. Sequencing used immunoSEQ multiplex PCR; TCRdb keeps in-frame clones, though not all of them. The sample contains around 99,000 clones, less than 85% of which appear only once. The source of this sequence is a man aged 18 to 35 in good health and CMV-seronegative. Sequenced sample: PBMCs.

CDR3 sequence: CASSFGGARSYEQYF. CDR3 DNA sequence: TGTGCCAGCAGCTTCGGAGGGGCTAGGTCCTACGAGCAGTACTTC. The V and J genes are TRBV5-6 and TRBJ2-7; weak D call: TRBD2 (6 bases). Germline CDR1 and CDR2: SGHDT and YYEEEE. The CDR3 is 15 residues long. The V gene lost 2 bases and the J gene lost 1 base, with 13 bases spanning the gap.